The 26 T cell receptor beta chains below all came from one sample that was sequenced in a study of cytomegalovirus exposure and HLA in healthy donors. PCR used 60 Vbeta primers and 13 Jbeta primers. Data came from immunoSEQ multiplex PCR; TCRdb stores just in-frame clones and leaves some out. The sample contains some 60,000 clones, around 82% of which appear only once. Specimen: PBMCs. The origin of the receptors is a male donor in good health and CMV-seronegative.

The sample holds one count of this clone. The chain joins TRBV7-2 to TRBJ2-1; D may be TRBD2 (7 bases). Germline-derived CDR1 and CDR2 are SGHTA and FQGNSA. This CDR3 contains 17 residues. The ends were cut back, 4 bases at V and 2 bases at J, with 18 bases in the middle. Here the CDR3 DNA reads TGTGCCAGCAGCTACCAAGCCGGGGGGCCCCCCTACAATGAGCAGTTCTTC. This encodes CASSYQAGGPPYNEQFF.

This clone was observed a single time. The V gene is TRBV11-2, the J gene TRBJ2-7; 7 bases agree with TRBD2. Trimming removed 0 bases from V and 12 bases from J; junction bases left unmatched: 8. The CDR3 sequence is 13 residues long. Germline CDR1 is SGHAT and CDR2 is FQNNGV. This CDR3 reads CASSLERGGDWYF. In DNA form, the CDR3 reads TGTGCCAGCAGCTTAGAACGGGGAGGGGATTGGTACTTC.

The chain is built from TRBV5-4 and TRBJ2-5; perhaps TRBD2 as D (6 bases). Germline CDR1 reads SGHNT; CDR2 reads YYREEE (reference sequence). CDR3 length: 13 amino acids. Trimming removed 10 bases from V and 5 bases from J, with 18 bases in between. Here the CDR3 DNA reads TGTGCCCTACGGGGGTTGGATGCGGAGACCCAGTACTTC. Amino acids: CALRGLDAETQYF.

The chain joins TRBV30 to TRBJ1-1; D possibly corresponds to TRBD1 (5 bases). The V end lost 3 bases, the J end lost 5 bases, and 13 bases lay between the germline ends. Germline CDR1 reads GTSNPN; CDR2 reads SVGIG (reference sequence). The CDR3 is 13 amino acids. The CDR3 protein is CAWRLGAGTEAFF. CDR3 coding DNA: TGTGCCTGGAGGTTAGGGGCCGGGACTGAAGCTTTCTTT.

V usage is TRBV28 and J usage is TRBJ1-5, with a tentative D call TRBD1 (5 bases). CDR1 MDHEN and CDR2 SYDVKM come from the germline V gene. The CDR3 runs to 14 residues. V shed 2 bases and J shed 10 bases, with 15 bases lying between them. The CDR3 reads CASSLQGNPLPQHF. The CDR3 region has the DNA TGTGCCAGCAGTTTACAGGGTAACCCCTTACCCCAGCATTTT. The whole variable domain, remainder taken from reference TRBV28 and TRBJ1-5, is DVKVTQSSRYLVKRTGEKVFLECVQDMDHENMFWYRQDPGLGLRLIYFSYDVKMKEKGDIPEGYSVSREKKERFSLILESASTNQTSMYLCASSLQGNPLPQHFGDGTRLSIL.

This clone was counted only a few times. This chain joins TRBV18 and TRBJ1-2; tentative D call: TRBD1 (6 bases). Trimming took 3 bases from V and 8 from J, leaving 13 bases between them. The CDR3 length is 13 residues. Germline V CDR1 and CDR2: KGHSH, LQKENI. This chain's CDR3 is CASSPADSRGYTF. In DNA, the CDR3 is TGTGCCAGCTCACCTGCGGACAGTCGAGGCTACACCTTC.

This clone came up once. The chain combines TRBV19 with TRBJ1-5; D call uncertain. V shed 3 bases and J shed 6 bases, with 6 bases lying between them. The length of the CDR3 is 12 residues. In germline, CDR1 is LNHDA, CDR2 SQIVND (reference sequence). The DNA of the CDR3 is TGTGCCAGTAGTATGCGGGGTCAGCCCCAGCATTTT. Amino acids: CASSMRGQPQHF.

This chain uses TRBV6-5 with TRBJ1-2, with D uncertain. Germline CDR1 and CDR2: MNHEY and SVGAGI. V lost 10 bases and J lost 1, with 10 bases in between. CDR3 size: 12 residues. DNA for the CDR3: TGTGCCACCAAGTACAGTAACTATGGCTACACCTTC. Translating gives CATKYSNYGYTF.

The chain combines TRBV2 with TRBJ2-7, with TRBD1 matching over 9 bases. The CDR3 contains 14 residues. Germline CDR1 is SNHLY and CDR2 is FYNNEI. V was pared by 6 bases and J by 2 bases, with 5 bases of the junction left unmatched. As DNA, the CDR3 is TGTGCCAGCAGCGGGACAGGGTCGCCCTACGAGCAGTACTTC. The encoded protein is CASSGTGSPYEQYF.

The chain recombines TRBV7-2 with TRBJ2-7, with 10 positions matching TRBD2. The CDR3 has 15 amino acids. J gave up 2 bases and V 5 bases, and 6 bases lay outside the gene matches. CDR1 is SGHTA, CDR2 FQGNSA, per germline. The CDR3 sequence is CASSPRTSGPYEQYF. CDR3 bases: TGTGCCAGCAGCCCAAGGACTAGCGGCCCCTACGAGCAGTACTTC.

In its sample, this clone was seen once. The CDR3 nucleotides are TGTGCCAGCAGCTTACGGGATTCACCCCTCCACTTT. Its protein product is CASSLRDSPLHF. This rearrangement joins TRBV7-2 to TRBJ1-6, with unresolved D. In germline, CDR1 is SGHTA, CDR2 FQGNSA. There are 12 residues in the CDR3. Between the trimmed V and J ends, which lost 2 bases and 8 bases, there was a span of 4 bases.

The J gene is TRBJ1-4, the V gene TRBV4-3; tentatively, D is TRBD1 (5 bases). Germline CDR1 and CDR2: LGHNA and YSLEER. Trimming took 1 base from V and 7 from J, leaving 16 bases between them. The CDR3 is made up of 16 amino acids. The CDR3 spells CASSQGRGRSGEKLFF. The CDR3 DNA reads TGCGCCAGCAGCCAAGGAAGGGGAAGGTCGGGTGAAAAACTGTTTTTT.

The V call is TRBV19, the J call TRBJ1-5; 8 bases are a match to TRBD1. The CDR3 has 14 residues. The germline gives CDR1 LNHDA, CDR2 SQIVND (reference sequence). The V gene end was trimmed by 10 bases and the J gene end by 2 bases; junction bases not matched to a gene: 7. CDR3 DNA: TGTGCCACTGACAGGGGTTCGGGCAATCAGCCCCAGCATTTT. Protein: CATDRGSGNQPQHF. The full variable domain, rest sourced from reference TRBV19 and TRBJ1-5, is DGGITQSPKYLFRKEGQNVTLSCEQNLNHDAMYWYRQDPGQGLRLIYYSQIVNDFQKGDIAEGYSVSREKKESFPLTVTSAQKNPTAFYLCATDRGSGNQPQHFGDGTRLSIL.

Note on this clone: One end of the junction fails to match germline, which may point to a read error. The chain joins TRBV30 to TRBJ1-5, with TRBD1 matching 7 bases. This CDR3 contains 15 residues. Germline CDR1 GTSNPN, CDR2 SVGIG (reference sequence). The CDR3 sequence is CAGSPDRKNHKPQHF. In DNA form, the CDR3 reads TGTGCCGGGAGTCCGGACAGGAAAAATCATAAGCCCCAGCATTTT.

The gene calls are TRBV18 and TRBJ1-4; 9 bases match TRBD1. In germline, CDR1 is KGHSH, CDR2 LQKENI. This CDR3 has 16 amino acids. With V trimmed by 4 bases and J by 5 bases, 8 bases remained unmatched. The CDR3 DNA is TGTGCCAGCTCACTTATCCGGGACAGGGTGAATGAAAAACTGTTTTTT. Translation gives CASSLIRDRVNEKLFF.

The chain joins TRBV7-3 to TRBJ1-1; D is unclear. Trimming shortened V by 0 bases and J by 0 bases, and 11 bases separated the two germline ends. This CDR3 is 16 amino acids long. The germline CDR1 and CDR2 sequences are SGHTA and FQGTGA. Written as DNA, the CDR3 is TGTGCCAGCAGCTTAACAACCGGTGAGATGAACACTGAAGCTTTCTTT. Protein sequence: CASSLTTGEMNTEAFF.

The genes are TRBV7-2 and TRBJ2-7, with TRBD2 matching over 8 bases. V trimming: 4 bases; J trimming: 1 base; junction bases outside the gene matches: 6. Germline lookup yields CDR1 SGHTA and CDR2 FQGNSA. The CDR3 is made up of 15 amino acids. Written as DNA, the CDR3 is TGTGCCAGCAGCTCCCGGGGGGGGAGGTCCTACGAGCAGTACTTC. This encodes CASSSRGGRSYEQYF. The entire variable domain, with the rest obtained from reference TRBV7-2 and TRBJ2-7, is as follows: GAGVSQSPSNKVTEKGKDVELRCDPISGHTALYWYRQSLGQGLEFLIYFQGNSAPDKSGLPSDRFSAERTGGSVSTLTIQRTQQEDSAVYLCASSSRGGRSYEQYFGPGTRLTVT.

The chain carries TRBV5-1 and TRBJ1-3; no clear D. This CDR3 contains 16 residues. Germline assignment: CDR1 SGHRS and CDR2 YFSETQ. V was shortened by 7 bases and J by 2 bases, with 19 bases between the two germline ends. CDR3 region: CASWPEGGEAGNTIYF. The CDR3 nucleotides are TGCGCCAGCTGGCCTGAAGGAGGAGAGGCTGGAAACACCATATATTTT.

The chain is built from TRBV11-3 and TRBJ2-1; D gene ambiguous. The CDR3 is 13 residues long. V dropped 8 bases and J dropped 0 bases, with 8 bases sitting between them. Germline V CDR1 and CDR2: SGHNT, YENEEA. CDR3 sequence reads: CASQESSYNEQFF. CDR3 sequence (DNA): TGTGCCAGCCAAGAGAGCTCCTACAATGAGCAGTTCTTC.

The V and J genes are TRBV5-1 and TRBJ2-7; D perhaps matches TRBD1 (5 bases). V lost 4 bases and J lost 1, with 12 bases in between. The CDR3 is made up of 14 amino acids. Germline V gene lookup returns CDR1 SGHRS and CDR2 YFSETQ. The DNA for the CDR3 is TGCGCCAGCAGCATCTATCAGGGTTCCTACGAGCAGTACTTC. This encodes CASSIYQGSYEQYF.

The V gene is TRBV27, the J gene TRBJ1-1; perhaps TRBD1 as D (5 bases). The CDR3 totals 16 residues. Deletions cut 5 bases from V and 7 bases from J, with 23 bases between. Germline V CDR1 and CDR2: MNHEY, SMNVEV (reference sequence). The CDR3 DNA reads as TGTGCCAGCAGTCTGACATGGGGGGTTGGGGCCCGTGAAGCTTTCTTT. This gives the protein CASSLTWGVGAREAFF.

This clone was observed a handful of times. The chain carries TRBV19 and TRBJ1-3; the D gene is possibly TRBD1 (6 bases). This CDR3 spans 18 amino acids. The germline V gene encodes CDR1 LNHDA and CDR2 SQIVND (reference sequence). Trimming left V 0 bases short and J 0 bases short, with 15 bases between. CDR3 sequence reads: CASSIDPTGLNSGNTIYF. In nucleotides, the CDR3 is TGTGCCAGTAGTATAGATCCGACAGGACTCAACTCTGGAAACACCATATATTTT.

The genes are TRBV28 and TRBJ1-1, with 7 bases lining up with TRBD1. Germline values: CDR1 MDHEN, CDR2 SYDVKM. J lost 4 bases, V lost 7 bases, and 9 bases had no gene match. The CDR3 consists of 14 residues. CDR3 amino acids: CASNTGDGTTEAFF. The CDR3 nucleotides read TGTGCCAGCAACACAGGGGATGGGACCACTGAAGCTTTCTTT.

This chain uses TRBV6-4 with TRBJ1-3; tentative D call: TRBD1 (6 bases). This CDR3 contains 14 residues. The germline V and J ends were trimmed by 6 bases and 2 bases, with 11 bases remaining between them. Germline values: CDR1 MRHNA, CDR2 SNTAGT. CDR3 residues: CASRRGGPGNTIYF. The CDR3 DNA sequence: TGTGCCAGCAGAAGGGGGGGGCCTGGAAACACCATATATTTT.

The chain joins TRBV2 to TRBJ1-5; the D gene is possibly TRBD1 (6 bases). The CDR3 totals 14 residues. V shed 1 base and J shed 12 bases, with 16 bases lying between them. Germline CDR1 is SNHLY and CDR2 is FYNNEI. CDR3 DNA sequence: TGTGCCAGCAGTGAAGTCGGACAGCCAAAGCTCCAGCATTTT. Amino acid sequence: CASSEVGQPKLQHF.

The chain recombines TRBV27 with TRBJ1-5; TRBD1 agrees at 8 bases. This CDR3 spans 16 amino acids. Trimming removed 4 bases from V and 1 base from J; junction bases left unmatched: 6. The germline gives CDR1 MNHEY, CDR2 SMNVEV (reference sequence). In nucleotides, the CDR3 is TGTGCCAGCAGTTCTTACACAGGGGGAAGCAATCAGCCCCAGCATTTT. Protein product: CASSSYTGGSNQPQHF.